Below, one T cell receptor beta chain is given with its context. V lost 3 bases and J 2 bases, leaving 13 bases between the germline ends. Germline-derived CDR1 and CDR2 are MNHEY and SVGAGI. The CDR3 runs 15 residues. The data are from a study of blood T cell repertoires in COVID-19. On the study more broadly: The samples span acute and convalescent COVID-19 from the United States, Italy and Spain. The analysed material was cDNA or gDNA that came from T cells, B-cell-depleted T cells, or PBMCs.

Per the study methods: Reference gene primer amplification yielded estimated nucleated cell counts. Produced via immunoSEQ multiplex PCR; TCRdb's table is partial and in-frame only. The V and J calls and the clone size are those of that table, but D and trimming were determined from the DNA. The data hold roughly 230,000 clones, with approximately 88% observed a single time. The chain links TRBV6-5 to TRBJ1-2, with a tentative D call TRBD1 (5 bases). This clonotype was obtained from a man aged 40-55 years with acute or convalescent COVID-19. Sequences were obtained from peripheral blood. This CDR3 reads CASSYRPGLNYGYTF. CDR3 bases: TGTGCCAGCAGTTATCGCCCGGGACTGAACTATGGCTACACCTTC.